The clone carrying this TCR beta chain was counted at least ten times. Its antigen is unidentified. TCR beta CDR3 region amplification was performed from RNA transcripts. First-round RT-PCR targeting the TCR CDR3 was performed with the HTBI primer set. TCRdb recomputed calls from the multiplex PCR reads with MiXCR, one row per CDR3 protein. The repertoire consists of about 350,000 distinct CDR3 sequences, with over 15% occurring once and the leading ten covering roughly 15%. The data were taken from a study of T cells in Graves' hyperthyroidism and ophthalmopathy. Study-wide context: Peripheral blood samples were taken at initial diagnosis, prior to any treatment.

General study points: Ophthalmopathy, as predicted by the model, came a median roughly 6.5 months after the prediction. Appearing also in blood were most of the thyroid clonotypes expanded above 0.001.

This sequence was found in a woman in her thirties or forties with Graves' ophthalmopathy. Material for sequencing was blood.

The CDR3 DNA is TGTGCCAGCAGCTTCTCTAGCGGTAGCACAGATACGCAGTATTTT. This translates into CASSFSSGSTDTQYF. The J gene is TRBJ2-3, the V gene TRBV7-3, with 7 bases identical to TRBD2. Germline V CDR1 and CDR2: SGHTA, FQGTGA. The ends lost 3 bases at V and 0 bases at J; junction bases unmatched: 3. The CDR3 length is 15 residues.